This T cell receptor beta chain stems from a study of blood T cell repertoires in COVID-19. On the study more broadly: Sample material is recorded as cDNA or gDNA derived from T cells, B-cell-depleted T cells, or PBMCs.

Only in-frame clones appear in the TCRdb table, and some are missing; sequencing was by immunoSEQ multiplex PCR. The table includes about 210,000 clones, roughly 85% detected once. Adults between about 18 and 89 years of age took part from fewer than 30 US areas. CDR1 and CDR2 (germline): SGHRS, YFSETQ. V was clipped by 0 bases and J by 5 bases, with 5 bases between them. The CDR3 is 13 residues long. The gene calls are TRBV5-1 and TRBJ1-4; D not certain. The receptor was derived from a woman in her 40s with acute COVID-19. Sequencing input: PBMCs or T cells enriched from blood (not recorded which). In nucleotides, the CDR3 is TGCGCCAGCAGCTTGGCCCTGAATGAAAAACTGTTTTTT. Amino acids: CASSLALNEKLFF.